Below, 25 T cell receptor beta chains from the same sample are listed, as sequenced in a study of T cells in women clearing cervical HPV infection. Measured with immunoSEQ multiplex PCR; TCRdb has only the in-frame clones, and not every one. Its listing shows tens of thousands of clones. What was sequenced was blood buffy coat. The receptors were gathered from a woman aged 18-70 years with a cervical HPV16 infection that either progressed to CIN3+ or cleared (not recorded which).

Remarks on this clone: The CDR3 goes on 3 residues after the read ends, and that part is filled in from the germline J gene. This chain joins TRBV18 and TRBJ1-6, with 9 bases aligning to TRBD1. The germline V gene has CDR1 KGHSH and CDR2 LQKENI. The CDR3 is 19 amino acids. V was clipped by 3 bases and J by 8 bases; unmatched bases: 17. CDR3 residues: CASSPSPTTGTGSHSPLHF. The CDR3 bases that were read are TGTGCCAGCTCACCCTCCCCCACGACCGGGACAGGGAGTCATTCACCC.

Worth noting for this clone: The observed sequence ends 3 residues before the CDR3 terminus, with the missing tail filled in from the germline J gene. The chain recombines TRBV6-1 with TRBJ1-5; 9 nucleotides agree with TRBD1. CDR3 length: 17 amino acids. The junction had 8 bases not matched to a gene; V was cut back by 1 base and J by 4 bases. In germline, CDR1 is MNHNS, CDR2 SASEGT. The covered CDR3 bases are TGTGCCAGCAGTGAAGGGGTCGGGACAGGGAGTAATCAGCCC. Amino acids: CASSEGVGTGSNQP. The whole CDR3 region reads CASSEGVGTGSNQPQHF.

Comments on this clone: The read ends 3 residues before the CDR3 terminus; that terminus is restored from the germline J gene. The chain is built from TRBV5-4 and TRBJ1-1; unclear D gene. The germline gives CDR1 SGHNT, CDR2 YYREEE (reference sequence). Trimming shortened V by 0 bases and J by 5 bases, and 5 bases separated the two germline ends. This CDR3 comprises 12 residues. This chain's CDR3 is CASSLGQTEAFF. CDR3 DNA, as far as it was read: TGTGCCAGCAGCTTGGGCCAGACTGAA. Supplemented by reference TRBV5-4 and TRBJ1-1, the full variable domain reads ETGVTQSPTHLIKTRGQQVTLRCSSQSGHNTVSWYQQALGQGPQFIFQYYREEENGRGNFPPRFSGLQFPNYSSELNVNALELDDSALYLCASSLGQTEAFFGQGTRLTVV.

About this clone itself: The CDR3 goes on 3 residues after the read ends, and that part is filled in from the germline J gene. The chain employs TRBV19 and TRBJ2-1, with 16 bases identical to TRBD2. Losses at the gene ends were 9 bases for V and 7 bases for J; bases not matched to a gene: 9. The CDR3 extends over 16 amino acids. Germline CDR1 and CDR2: LNHDA and SQIVND (reference sequence). CDR3 DNA, as far as it was read: TGTGCCAGCCTCGGGACTAGCGGGGGGGCCTCGAATGAG. Its protein is CASLGTSGGASNE. The complete CDR3 sequence is CASLGTSGGASNEQFF.

The CDR3 bases that were read are TGTGCCAGTAGTATTGGGACTAGCGGGGTTTACGAC. This codes for CASSIGTSGVYD. The entire CDR3 protein is CASSIGTSGVYDYTF. The rearrangement uses TRBV19 and TRBJ1-2; a weak D match, TRBD1 (5 bases). The read finishes 3 residues shy of the CDR3 end, and the germline J gene is used to complete it. CDR3 length equals 15 residues. In germline, CDR1 is LNHDA, CDR2 SQIVND (reference sequence).

Comment on this clone: The read comes to an end 3 residues before the CDR3 does, leaving the germline J gene to fill in the end. This chain uses TRBV7-7 with TRBJ2-2, with a possible D match to TRBD1 (5 bases). Looked up from germline, CDR1 is SSHAT and CDR2 is FNYEAQ (reference sequence). This CDR3 comprises 13 residues. Trimming stripped 2 bases from V and 6 bases from J, with 7 bases between. The CDR3 is CASSLQGSGELFF. The DNA read from the CDR3 is TGTGCCAGCAGCTTACAGGGTTCCGGGGAG.

About this clone itself: Its ends do not fully match the called genes, so a read error is possible. The sequence runs out 3 residues before the end of the CDR3; the remainder is reconstructed from the germline J gene. Other nucleotide sequences from this sample produce the same CDR3. The chain has TRBV5-6 and TRBJ1-3; 8 nucleotides line up with TRBD1. Germline values: CDR1 SGHDT, CDR2 YYEEEE. This CDR3 is 14 amino acids long. The CDR3: CASTSDRAGNTIYF. The CDR3 bases that were read are TGTGCCAGCACCTCGGACAGGGCTGGAAACACG.

The DNA read from the CDR3 is TGCAGTGCTAGAGGTTCGCGGGATTTGGCGGGGGCCTACAATGAG. The encoded protein is CSARGSRDLAGAYNE. The full CDR3 sequence reads CSARGSRDLAGAYNEQFF. The J gene is TRBJ2-1, the V gene TRBV20-1; TRBD2 matches at 7 bases. The read is 3 residues too short to cover the CDR3 end, so that end is filled in from the germline J gene. The CDR3 consists of 18 residues. Trimming cost V 1 base and J 2 bases; bases outside gene matches: 14. Germline lookup yields CDR1 DFQATT and CDR2 SNEGSKA (reference sequence).

Concerning this clone: The read halts 3 residues ahead of the CDR3 end, with the missing end drawn from the germline J gene. The chain combines TRBV11-2 with TRBJ2-3; 7 positions match TRBD2. Per germline, CDR1 SGHAT and CDR2 FQNNGV. The CDR3 runs 15 residues. Trimming removed 6 bases from V and 0 bases from J; junction bases left unmatched: 6. The CDR3 bases that were read are TGTGCCAGCAGGGGACTAACCTCTAGCACAGATACG. It specifies CASRGLTSSTDT. The entire CDR3 reads CASRGLTSSTDTQYF.

CDR3 residues: CASSLAWTETYEQYF. The CDR3 bases that were read are TGTGCCAGCAGCTTAGCATGGACAGAAACCTACGAG. J is TRBJ2-7 and V is TRBV7-8; tentative D call: TRBD1 (6 bases). The read terminates 3 residues ahead of where the CDR3 ends, so the germline J gene completes it. The CDR3 totals 15 residues. The germline CDR1 and CDR2 sequences are SGHVS and FQNEAQ. The V end was cut by 0 bases, the J end by 2 bases, with 11 bases between.

As regards this clone: The sequenced fragment ends 3 residues before the CDR3 boundary, so the rest is inferred from the germline J gene. The same CDR3 can be traced to other DNA sequences in this sample. The rearrangement joins TRBV6-1 to TRBJ2-1; TRBD1 or TRBD2 may be the D gene (5 bases each). From germline, CDR1 is MNHNS and CDR2 SASEGT. Trimming took off 1 base at V and 7 bases at J, with 8 bases between the two ends. The CDR3 runs to 13 residues. Partial CDR3 DNA: TGTGCCAGCAGTGAAGAGAGGGGTAATGAG. The encoded protein is CASSEERGNE. The full CDR3 is CASSEERGNEQFF.

On this clone: The read halts 3 residues ahead of the CDR3 end, with the missing end drawn from the germline J gene. The V call is TRBV2, the J call TRBJ1-2; D is possibly TRBD1 (5 bases). CDR3 size: 14 residues. From germline, CDR1 is SNHLY and CDR2 FYNNEI. CDR3 sequence: CASTSRAGGNDYTF. Incomplete CDR3 DNA: TGTGCCAGCACCTCACGAGCGGGGGGTAATGAC.

A remark on this clone: The read finishes 3 residues shy of the CDR3 end, and the germline J gene is used to complete it. The gene calls are TRBV19 and TRBJ2-2; TRBD1 aligns across 9 bases. The germline CDR1 and CDR2 sequences are LNHDA and SQIVND (reference sequence). V lost 5 bases, J lost 5 bases, and 6 bases stayed unmatched. The CDR3 length is 15 residues. CDR3 protein: CASSPGQGVTGELFF. CDR3 DNA (partial): TGTGCCAGTAGTCCGGGACAGGGCGTTACCGGGGAG.

As for this clone: Read sequence stops 3 residues before the CDR3 end, and the germline J gene provides the missing end. The rearrangement joins TRBV28 to TRBJ1-6; 10 bases agree with TRBD1. From germline, CDR1 is MDHEN and CDR2 SYDVKM. Trimming at V came to 3 bases and at J to 9 bases, leaving 2 bases not matched to a gene. This CDR3 contains 14 residues. CDR3 DNA (partial): TGTGCCAGCAGTTTGGGGGACAGGGGTTCACCC. It translates to CASSLGDRGSP. The complete CDR3 sequence is CASSLGDRGSPLHF.

As regards this clone: The sequence runs out 3 residues before the end of the CDR3; the remainder is reconstructed from the germline J gene. The rearrangement uses TRBV10-3 and TRBJ2-3; 7 nucleotides align to TRBD2. V dropped 4 bases and J dropped 3; count of bases not matched to a gene: 7. The CDR3 extends over 15 amino acids. Per germline, CDR1 ENHRY and CDR2 SYGVKD. CDR3 in amino acids: CAISGTRGGTDTQYF. CDR3 DNA (partial): TGTGCCATCAGTGGGACTAGGGGAGGGACAGATACG.

On this clone itself: The CDR3 end is not reached by the read, which stops 3 residues before it; the germline J gene fills it in. The chain carries TRBV11-2 and TRBJ1-1, with D hard to call. Looked up from germline, CDR1 is SGHAT and CDR2 is FQNNGV. CDR3 length: 14 amino acids. The germline V and J ends were trimmed by 1 base and 4 bases, with 10 bases remaining between them. The CDR3 sequence is CASSLGGLGTEAFF. The DNA read from the CDR3 is TGTGCCAGCAGCTTAGGAGGGCTGGGCACTGAA.

Of note for this clone: Read data end 3 residues before the CDR3 end; the end is taken from the germline J gene. This sequence joins TRBV20-1 and TRBJ2-5; the match to TRBD2 covers 13 bases. Trimming cost V 1 base and J 3 bases; bases outside gene matches: 11. CDR3 size: 18 residues. The germline gives CDR1 DFQATT, CDR2 SNEGSKA (reference sequence). Here the CDR3 reads CSARAPGTSGGAEETQYF. Partial CDR3 DNA: TGCAGTGCTAGAGCCCCCGGAACTAGCGGGGGGGCCGAAGAGACC.

Comments on this clone: Sequencing ends 3 residues short of the CDR3 end; the germline J gene provides the rest. Other DNA sequences within the sample encode an identical CDR3. The rearrangement uses TRBV23-1 and TRBJ1-3; 8 nucleotides match TRBD1. TRBV23-1 is an ORF, and what it does is uncertain. The CDR3 sequence is 13 residues long. The CDR3 region is CASSHTTGASIYF. The sequenced part of the CDR3 DNA is TGCGCCAGCAGTCATACGACAGGGGCCTCG.

On this clone: The DNA ends 3 residues before the CDR3 does, and the rest of the CDR3 is filled in from the germline J gene. The chain carries TRBV5-1 and TRBJ2-7; 9 bases align to TRBD1. Per the germline V gene, CDR1 is SGHRS and CDR2 is YFSETQ. V trimming: 4 bases; J trimming: 4 bases; junction bases outside the gene matches: 9. This CDR3 contains 15 residues. CDR3 DNA, as far as it was read: TGCGCCAGCAGCCCTAGGGGACAGGGAGGTTACGAG. Protein: CASSPRGQGGYE. The whole CDR3 protein is CASSPRGQGGYEQYF.

A note on this clone: The sequenced fragment ends 3 residues before the CDR3 boundary, so the rest is inferred from the germline J gene. V gene TRBV19 combines with J gene TRBJ1-2; possible D gene TRBD1, 5 bases. This CDR3 spans 12 amino acids. Trimming shortened V by 4 bases and J by 7 bases, and 10 bases separated the two germline ends. CDR1 is LNHDA, CDR2 SQIVND, per germline (reference sequence). The CDR3 bases that were read are TGTGCCAGTAGTACCAGGGAGGCTGGC. Its protein product is CASSTREAG. The entire CDR3 protein is CASSTREAGYTF.

To note about this clone: The sequence runs out 3 residues before the end of the CDR3; the remainder is reconstructed from the germline J gene. V gene TRBV7-6 combines with J gene TRBJ1-4; 7 nucleotides match TRBD1. The CDR3 sequence is 15 residues long. Germline CDR1 reads SGHVS; CDR2 reads FNYEAQ. CDR3 loop: CASSLGTGQNSPLFF. Incomplete CDR3 DNA: TGTGCCAGCAGCTTAGGGACAGGACAGAATTCACCA.

A remark on this clone: The read ends 3 residues early relative to the CDR3; the germline J gene fills the gap. The chain joins TRBV28 to TRBJ2-2, with TRBD1 matching 11 bases. Germline trimming cut 5 bases from V and 5 bases from J; bases unmatched to any gene: 7. This CDR3 contains 16 residues. Germline CDR1 is MDHEN and CDR2 is SYDVKM. The CDR3 reads CASSPFGTGGTGELFF. The covered CDR3 bases are TGTGCCAGCAGTCCCTTCGGGACAGGGGGAACCGGGGAG.

As concerns this clone: The observed sequence ends 3 residues before the CDR3 terminus, with the missing tail filled in from the germline J gene. The chain couples TRBV10-1 to TRBJ2-3, with no clear D. CDR3 length equals 12 residues. V lost 2 bases to trimming and J lost 6 bases, with 6 bases between them. The germline V gene encodes CDR1 WNHNN and CDR2 SYGVQD (reference sequence). The CDR3 sequence is CASSENQDTQYF. The sequenced CDR3 bases are TGCGCCAGCAGTGAGAACCAGGATACG.

To note about this clone: The read gets to within 3 residues of the CDR3 end, and the germline J gene fills in the rest. This chain links TRBV6-1 with TRBJ2-6; 9 bases are a match to TRBD1. Germline CDR1 and CDR2: MNHNS and SASEGT. CDR3 length equals 15 residues. The CDR3 region is CASSEAGTGRSILTF. The sequenced part of the CDR3 DNA is TGTGCCAGCAGTGAAGCCGGGACAGGGAGGTCAATC.

Notes on this clone: The read ends 3 residues early relative to the CDR3; the germline J gene fills the gap. This chain connects TRBV5-6 to TRBJ1-2; possible D gene TRBD1, 5 bases. Per germline, CDR1 SGHDT and CDR2 YYEEEE. V was trimmed by 4 bases and J by 6 bases, leaving 16 bases between them. CDR3 length: 14 residues. The chain's CDR3 is CASSLRFGGDGYTF. Partial CDR3 DNA: TGTGCCAGCAGCCTAAGGTTCGGGGGGGATGGC. Complete variable domain (other parts from reference TRBV5-6 and TRBJ1-2): DAGVTQSPTHLIKTRGQQVTLRCSPKSGHDTVSWYQQALGQGPQFIFQYYEEEERQRGNFPDRFSGHQFPNYSSELNVNALLLGDSALYLCASSLRFGGDGYTFGSGTRLTVV.